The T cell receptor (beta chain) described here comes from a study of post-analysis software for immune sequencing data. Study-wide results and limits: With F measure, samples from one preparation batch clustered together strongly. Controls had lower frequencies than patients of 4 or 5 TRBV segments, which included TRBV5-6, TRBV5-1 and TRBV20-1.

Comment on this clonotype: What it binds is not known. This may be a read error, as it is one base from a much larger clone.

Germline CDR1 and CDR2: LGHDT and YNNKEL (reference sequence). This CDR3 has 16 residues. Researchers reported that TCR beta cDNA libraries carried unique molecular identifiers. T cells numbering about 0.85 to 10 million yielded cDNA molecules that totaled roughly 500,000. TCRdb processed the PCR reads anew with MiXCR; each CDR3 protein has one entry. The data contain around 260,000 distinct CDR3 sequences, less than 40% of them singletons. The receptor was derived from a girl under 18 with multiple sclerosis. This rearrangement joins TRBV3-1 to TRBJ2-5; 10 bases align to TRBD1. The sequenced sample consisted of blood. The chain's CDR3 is CVSSQGTGVLRETQYF. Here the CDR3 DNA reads TGTGTCAGCAGCCAAGGGACAGGGGTACTAAGAGAGACCCAGTACTTC.